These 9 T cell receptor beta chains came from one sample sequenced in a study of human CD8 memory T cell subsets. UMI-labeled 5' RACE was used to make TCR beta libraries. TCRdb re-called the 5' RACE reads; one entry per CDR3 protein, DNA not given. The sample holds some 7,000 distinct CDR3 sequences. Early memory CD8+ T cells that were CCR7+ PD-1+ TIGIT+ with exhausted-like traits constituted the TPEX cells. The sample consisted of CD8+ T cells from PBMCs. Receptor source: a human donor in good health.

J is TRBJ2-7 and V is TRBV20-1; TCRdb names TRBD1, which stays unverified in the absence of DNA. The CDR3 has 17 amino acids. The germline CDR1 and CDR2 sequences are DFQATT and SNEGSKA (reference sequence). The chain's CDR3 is CSALPLTSGEIPYEQYF.

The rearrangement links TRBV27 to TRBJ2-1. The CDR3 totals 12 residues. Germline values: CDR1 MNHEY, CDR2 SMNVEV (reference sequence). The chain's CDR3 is CASSLSSNEQFF.

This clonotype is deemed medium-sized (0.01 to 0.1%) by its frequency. CDR3 sequence reads: CSVESGLPPGFYEQYF. The V call is TRBV29-1, the J call TRBJ2-7; the TRBD2 assignment by TCRdb is unverifiable without DNA. The CDR3 has 16 amino acids. From germline, CDR1 is SQVTM and CDR2 ANQGSEA.

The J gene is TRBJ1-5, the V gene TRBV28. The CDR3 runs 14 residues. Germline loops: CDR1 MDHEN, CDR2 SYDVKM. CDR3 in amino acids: CASSLGRGNQPQHF.

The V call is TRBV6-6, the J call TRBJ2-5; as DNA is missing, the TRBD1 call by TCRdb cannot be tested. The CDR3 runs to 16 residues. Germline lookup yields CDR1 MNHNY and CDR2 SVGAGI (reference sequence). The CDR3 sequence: CASSYPAGSAPETQYF.

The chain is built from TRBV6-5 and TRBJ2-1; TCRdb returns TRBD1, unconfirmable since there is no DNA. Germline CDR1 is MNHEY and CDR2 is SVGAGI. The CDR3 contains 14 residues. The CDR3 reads CASSLLRTANEQFF.

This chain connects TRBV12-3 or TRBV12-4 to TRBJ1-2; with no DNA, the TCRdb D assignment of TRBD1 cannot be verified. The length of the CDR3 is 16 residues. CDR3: CASSFRSQGADYGYTF.

CDR3 loop: CSARGDSYTEAFF. V and J are TRBV20-1 and TRBJ1-1; TCRdb calls TRBD1, which cannot be checked without DNA. Looked up from germline, CDR1 is DFQATT and CDR2 is SNEGSKA (reference sequence). There are 13 residues in the CDR3.

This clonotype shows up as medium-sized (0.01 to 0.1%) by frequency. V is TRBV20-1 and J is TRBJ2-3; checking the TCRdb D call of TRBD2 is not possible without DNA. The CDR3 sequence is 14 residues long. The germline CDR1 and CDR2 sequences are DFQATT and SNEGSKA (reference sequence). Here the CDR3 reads CSARTLAGGYTQYF.